The 4 T cell receptor beta chains given below trace back to one sample, sequenced in a study of identical twins. TCRdb analysed the 5' RACE reads with MiXCR anew, one entry per CDR3 protein. The data show roughly 1,500,000 distinct CDR3 sequences, roughly a third seen once. What was sequenced was cord blood. The source is a newborn girl in good health.

For this clonotype: The junction departs from germline at one end; a sequencing error may be responsible. The rearrangement links TRBV5-1 to TRBJ2-2; TRBD2 matches 9 bases. Germline CDR1 and CDR2: SGHRS and YFSETQ. The CDR3 is 18 amino acids. CDR3 nucleotide sequence: TGCGCCGGCAGCTTACCCCGTCTAGCGGGACCGAACACCGGGGAGCTGTTTTTT. Protein product: CAGSLPRLAGPNTGELFF.

The chain links TRBV9 to TRBJ2-4; TRBD1 matches 8 bases. Germline CDR1 is SGDLS and CDR2 is YYNGEE. The junction had 2 bases not matched to a gene; V was cut back by 4 bases and J by 5 bases. This CDR3 is built from 13 residues. The CDR3 DNA follows: TGTGCCAGCAGCACGGGACAGGAAAACATTCAGTACTTC. It encodes CASSTGQENIQYF.

V and J are TRBV6-1 and TRBJ1-1, with D possibly being TRBD1 (6 bases). Germline CDR1 MNHNS, CDR2 SASEGT. This CDR3 region has 14 residues. Trimming cost V 7 bases and J 1 base, with 13 bases left between them. In DNA, the CDR3 is TGTGCCAGCATTGGAGTCAGGGGGAACACTGAAGCTTTCTTT. As protein: CASIGVRGNTEAFF.

This clonotype was observed a handful of times. The gene calls are TRBV28 and TRBJ2-5, with unresolved D. The CDR3 loop spans 12 amino acids. V was clipped by 7 bases and J by 5 bases, with 11 bases between them. The germline V gene has CDR1 MDHEN and CDR2 SYDVKM. The CDR3 nucleotides read TGTGCCAGCAAGAGTCCCAGGGAGACCCAGTACTTC. Protein product: CASKSPRETQYF.